These T cell receptor beta chains were read from a single sample in a study of OX40 agonist ivuxolimab in advanced cancers. Measured with immunoSEQ multiplex PCR; TCRdb has only the in-frame clones, and not every one. This repertoire shows approximately 53,000 clones, just under 95% found once; its top ten account for almost 25%. Sequenced material: CD4+ or CD8+ T cells sorted from blood, taken in a trial of the OX40 agonist ivuxolimab. The receptor set was obtained from an adult with an advanced solid tumor such as melanoma, head and neck, liver or kidney cancer. Each CDR3 is given with its conserved first and last residue. A D gene is named only where the DNA matches it firmly. Clone size, where shown, is once, few, many, or a class for clones that have expanded.

j_call d_call clone_size v_call cdr3_nt cdr3_aa
TRBJ1-4 - - TRBV5-1 TGCGCCAGCAGCTCGGGACAAGACCCTAATGAAAAACTGTTTTTT CASSSGQDPNEKLFF
TRBJ2-7 - - TRBV27 TGTGCCAGCATGAACTCCGGGAGCTCCTACGAGCAGTACTTC CASMNSGSSYEQYF
TRBJ2-3 - - TRBV6-1 TGTGCCAGCAGTGAAAGTTGGCCAGACACAGATACGCAGTATTTT CASSESWPDTDTQYF
TRBJ1-1 - - TRBV25-1 TGTGCCAGCAGTGAGCACACTGAAGCTTTCTTT CASSEHTEAFF
TRBJ1-5 TRBD1 - TRBV5-6 TGTGCCAGCAATGGACAGGAGAGCAATCAGCCCCAGCATTTT CASNGQESNQPQHF
TRBJ2-7 TRBD1 - TRBV10-3 TGTGCCATCACAGTGAGGACCGGTCGGACAGGGGACACCTACGAGCAGTACTTC CAITVRTGRTGDTYEQYF
TRBJ2-7 - - TRBV2 TGTGCCAGCAGTGGGGGGGACGGGGCAGATTCCTACGAGCAGTACTTC CASSGGDGADSYEQYF
TRBJ2-2 - - TRBV5-4 TGTGCCAGCAGCTCAACTAGCCCGGCCGGGGAGCTGTTTTTT CASSSTSPAGELFF
TRBJ1-5 - - TRBV9 TGTGCCAGCAGCGTAGCCCCGAGGGGTCAGCCCCAGCATTTT CASSVAPRGQPQHF
TRBJ2-1 - once TRBV13 TGTGCCAGCAGCCCGAGGGTTGGCTCCTACAATGAGCAGTTCTTC CASSPRVGSYNEQFF
TRBJ2-1 - - TRBV9 TGTGCCAGCAGCGTATTTGGCGAGAGCTCCTACAATGAGCAGTTCTTC CASSVFGESSYNEQFF
TRBJ2-5 - - TRBV4-3 TGCGCCAGCAGCCAAGGTGGAGGAGGGACCCAGTACTTC CASSQGGGGTQYF
TRBJ1-5 - - TRBV5-6 TGTGCCAGCAGCTCCGGACGGGTTTCGGAGCCCCAGCATTTT CASSSGRVSEPQHF
TRBJ1-2 - - TRBV27 TGTGCCAGCAGTTTATGGGCAGGGAACGAACTCTATGGCTACACCTTC CASSLWAGNELYGYTF
TRBJ1-1 - - TRBV7-6 TGTGCCAGCAGCCCCCCTGGGGGGGCTGAAGCTTTCTTT CASSPPGGAEAFF
TRBJ1-1 - - TRBV19 TGTGCCAGTAGTATAGAGGCAGGTAACACTGAAGCTTTCTTT CASSIEAGNTEAFF
TRBJ1-5 - - TRBV2 TGTGCCAGCAGGGGGACTGCCTATAGCAATCAGCCCCAGCATTTT CASRGTAYSNQPQHF
TRBJ2-7 TRBD1 - TRBV7-9 TGTGCCAGCAGCTCACCACAGGGGCCAACGACATACGAGCAGTACTTC CASSSPQGPTTYEQYF
TRBJ2-1 - - TRBV7-9 TGTGCCAGCAGCTCTCCCCCGGGATACTCCTACAATGAGCAGTTCTTC CASSSPPGYSYNEQFF
TRBJ2-3 - - TRBV7-8 TGTGCCAGCACCCTGGGGTTGGTAGCGGACACAGATACGCAGTATTTT CASTLGLVADTDTQYF
TRBJ2-2 - - TRBV9 TGTGCCAGCAGCCCCCGTCAGGTTACCGGGGAGCTGTTTTTT CASSPRQVTGELFF
TRBJ2-1 - - TRBV6-1 TGTGCCAGCAGTGAAATTATCTCGAGCTCCTACAATGAGCAGTTCTTC CASSEIISSSYNEQFF
TRBJ2-1 - - TRBV21-1 TGTGCCAGCAGCAAAAGGGTAAGCGGGATCAACAATGAGCAGTTCTTC CASSKRVSGINNEQFF
TRBJ2-3 - - TRBV9 TGTGCCAGCAGCGTAGTCGGGCAGGGCGGTTCAGATACGCAGTATTTT CASSVVGQGGSDTQYF
TRBJ1-1 - once TRBV19 TGTGCCAGTAGGCTTAAGGGGGGCGATACTGAAGCTTTCTTT CASRLKGGDTEAFF
TRBJ1-1 - - TRBV7-9 TGTGCCAGCAGCTTAGTTGTCACTGAAGCTTTCTTT CASSLVVTEAFF
TRBJ2-7 - medium-sized TRBV4-1 TGCGCCAGCAGCTTTTCCGGGGGCTACGAGCAGTACTTC CASSFSGGYEQYF
TRBJ2-5 TRBD2 - TRBV28 TGTGCCAGCAGGCCGGGACTAGCGGGAGGTAACTACCAAGAGACCCAGTACTTC CASRPGLAGGNYQETQYF
TRBJ2-3 - - TRBV5-6 TGTGCCAGCAGCTTAGTCCCAGATACGCAGTATTTT CASSLVPDTQYF
TRBJ2-7 - - TRBV7-2 TGTGCCAGCAGCTCCCTATACGAGCAGTACTTC CASSSLYEQYF
TRBJ2-7 TRBD2 - TRBV7-6 TGTGCCAGCAGCTTAGTCCCTGCTGGACTAGCCCAACCCGGTGTGGTAGAGCAGTACTTC CASSLVPAGLAQPGVVEQYF
TRBJ2-7 TRBD1 - TRBV28 TGTGCCAGCAACCTGGACAGGGGCTACGAGCAGTACTTC CASNLDRGYEQYF